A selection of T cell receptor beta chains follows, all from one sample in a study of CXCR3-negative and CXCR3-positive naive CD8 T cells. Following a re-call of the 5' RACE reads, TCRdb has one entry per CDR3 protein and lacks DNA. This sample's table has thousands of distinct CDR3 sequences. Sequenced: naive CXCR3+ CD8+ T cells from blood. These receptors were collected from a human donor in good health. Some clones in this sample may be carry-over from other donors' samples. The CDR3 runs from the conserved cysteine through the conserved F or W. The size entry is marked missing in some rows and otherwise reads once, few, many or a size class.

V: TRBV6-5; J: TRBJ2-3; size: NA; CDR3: CASSYSGLRQGHTDTQYF
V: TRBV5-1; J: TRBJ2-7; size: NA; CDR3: CASSLGGPTYEQYF
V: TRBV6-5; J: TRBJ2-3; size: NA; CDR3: CASSPGTSGGDTQYF
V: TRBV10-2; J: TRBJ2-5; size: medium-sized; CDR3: CASSESNLLAGGREETQYF
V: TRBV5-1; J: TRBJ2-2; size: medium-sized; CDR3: CASSLGQGAGELFF
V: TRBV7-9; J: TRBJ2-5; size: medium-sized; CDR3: CASSPGTAIGETQYF
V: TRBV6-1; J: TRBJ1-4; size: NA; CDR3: CASSEVDSDEKLFF
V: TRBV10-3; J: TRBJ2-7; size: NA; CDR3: CAISEGTSGTDYEQYF
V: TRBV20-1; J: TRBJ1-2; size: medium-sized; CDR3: CSARASTGREAGYTF
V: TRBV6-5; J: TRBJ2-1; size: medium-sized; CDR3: CASSKTSGGTNEQFF
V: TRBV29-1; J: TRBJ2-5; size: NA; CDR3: CSVEDEARIQETQYF
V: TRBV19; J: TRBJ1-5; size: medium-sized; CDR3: CASTPLTRESNQPQHF
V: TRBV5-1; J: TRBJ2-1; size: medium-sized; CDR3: CASSLEGNEQFF
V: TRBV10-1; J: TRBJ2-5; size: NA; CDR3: CASSTGLAGGQETQYF
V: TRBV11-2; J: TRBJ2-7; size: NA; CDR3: CSSSLVWDRGYEQYF
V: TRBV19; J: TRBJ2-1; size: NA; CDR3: CASSIASGSSNEQFF
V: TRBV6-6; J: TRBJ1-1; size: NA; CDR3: CASSYNRLYPNTEAFF
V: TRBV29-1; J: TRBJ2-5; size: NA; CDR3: CSVEYTVKETQYF
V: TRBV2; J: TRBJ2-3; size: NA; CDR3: CASSLERSTDTQYF
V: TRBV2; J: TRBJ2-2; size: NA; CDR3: CASSDGTSVHGELFF
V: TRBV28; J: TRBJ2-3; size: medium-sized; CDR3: CASDSTDTQYF
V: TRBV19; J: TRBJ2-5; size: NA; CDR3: CASRSTGGVEETQYF
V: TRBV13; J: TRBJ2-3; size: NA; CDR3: CASSLNEVATDTQYF
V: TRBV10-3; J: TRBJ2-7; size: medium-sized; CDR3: CAISDETGGEQYF
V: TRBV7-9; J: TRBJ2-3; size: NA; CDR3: CASSSPDTDTQYF
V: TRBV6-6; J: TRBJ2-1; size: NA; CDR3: CASRTGTSGSSYNEQFF
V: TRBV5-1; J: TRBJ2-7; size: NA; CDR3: CASGPTGTEQYF